The rows below give T cell receptor beta chains drawn from one sample of a study of T cell repertoires in cytomegalovirus infection. MiXCR, applied by TCRdb to the reads, yields one record per CDR3 protein. Of 900,000 to 950,000 distinct CDR3 sequences listed, 30% to 40% are singletons. Antigens of these TCRs are unknown. Source: cultured CD8+ T cells from PBMCs, taken from culture after CMV antigen stimulation. These receptors originate from a human donor in good health (CMV status not recorded). Some clones in this sample may be carry-over from other donors' samples. The CDR3 runs from the conserved cysteine through the conserved F or W. A D gene is named only where the DNA matches it firmly. Where a row states a size, it is once, few, many or the class of an expanded clone; other rows omit it.

len	d_gene	j_gene	abundance	v_gene	CDR3aa	CDR3nt
15	NA	TRBJ2-5	few	TRBV12-3/TRBV12-4	CASTWGVGIWETQYF	TGTGCCAGCACCTGGGGCGTTGGGATTTGGGAGACCCAGTACTTC
12	NA	TRBJ1-1	many	TRBV6-1	CASSENMIEAFF	TGTGCCAGCAGTGAAAACATGATAGAAGCTTTCTTT
16	TRBD2	TRBJ2-5	NA	TRBV6-5	CASSARERGHQETQYF	TGTGCCAGCAGTGCCAGGGAGCGGGGACACCAAGAGACCCAGTACTTC
17	NA	TRBJ1-5	few	TRBV5-5	CASSLKLVSEGNQPQHF	TGTGCCAGCAGCTTGAAATTGGTTAGTGAAGGCAATCAGCCCCAGCATTTT
15	NA	TRBJ2-3	few	TRBV6-1	CASSEGRVSTDTQYF	TGTGCCAGCAGTGAGGGACGGGTATCCACAGATACGCAGTATTTT
15	NA	TRBJ2-5	few	TRBV25-1	CASSEWETEQETQYF	TGTGCCAGCAGTGAATGGGAAACAGAACAAGAGACCCAGTACTTC
16	NA	TRBJ2-6	few	TRBV12-3/TRBV12-4	CASSLISLDGANVLTF	TGTGCCAGCAGTTTAATCAGCCTTGATGGGGCCAACGTCCTGACTTTC
16	TRBD1	TRBJ1-2	few	TRBV27	CASNSGQGLYAAGYTF	TGTGCCAGCAATTCGGGACAGGGGCTTTATGCTGCGGGCTACACCTTC
13	NA	TRBJ1-5	NA	TRBV27	CASSPQPGQPQHF	TGTGCCAGCAGTCCTCAGCCTGGGCAGCCCCAGCATTTT
13	NA	TRBJ1-6	NA	TRBV12-3/TRBV12-4	CASSLRSNSSLHF	TGTGCCAGCAGTTTAAGGTCTAATTCATCCCTCCACTTT
13	NA	TRBJ2-3	many	TRBV28	CASSSSRLDTQYF	TGTGCCAGCAGCAGTTCGCGCCTAGATACGCAGTATTTT
15	NA	TRBJ1-1	many	TRBV7-2	CASSFPPPSNTEAFF	TGTGCCAGCAGCTTTCCTCCCCCGTCGAACACTGAAGCTTTCTTT
13	NA	TRBJ2-3	many	TRBV7-9	CASSPGGSDTQYF	TGTGCCAGCAGCCCAGGAGGGTCAGATACGCAGTATTTT
15	TRBD1	TRBJ2-7	NA	TRBV20-1	CSASADRGDLYEQYF	TGCAGTGCTAGTGCGGACAGGGGCGACTTATACGAGCAGTACTTC
15	TRBD1	TRBJ2-7	NA	TRBV27	CASSSSGGRGYEQYF	TGTGCCAGCAGCTCCTCAGGGGGTCGGGGCTACGAGCAGTACTTC
15	TRBD2	TRBJ2-5	few	TRBV19	CASSTGTSGGETQYF	TGTGCCAGTAGTACCGGGACTAGCGGGGGGGAGACCCAGTACTTC
19	NA	TRBJ2-7	NA	TRBV7-9	CASSPRENGGVGNSYEQYF	TGTGCCAGCAGCCCCCGGGAAAACGGCGGGGTAGGGAACTCCTACGAGCAGTACTTC
15	NA	TRBJ1-6	few	TRBV13	CASSSTGTYNSPLHF	TGTGCCAGCAGCTCCACAGGGACCTATAATTCACCCCTCCACTTT
16	NA	TRBJ2-5	NA	TRBV12-3/TRBV12-4	CASSPNTRADQETQYF	TGTGCCAGCAGTCCAAATACCAGGGCTGACCAAGAGACCCAGTACTTC
16	NA	TRBJ2-6	NA	TRBV7-9	CASSSTDSSGANVLTF	TGTGCCAGCAGCTCCACCGACAGCTCTGGGGCCAACGTCCTGACTTTC
13	NA	TRBJ2-1	few	TRBV27	CASSFQGTNEQFF	TGTGCCAGCAGTTTTCAGGGTACCAATGAGCAGTTCTTC
16	NA	TRBJ2-3	NA	TRBV27	CASSPLRGTHTDTQYF	TGTGCCAGCAGTCCTCTCCGCGGGACCCACACAGATACGCAGTATTTT
14	NA	TRBJ1-2	few	TRBV12-3/TRBV12-4	CASSTTGNGYGYTF	TGTGCCAGCAGCACCACAGGGAATGGGTATGGCTACACCTTC
15	TRBD2	TRBJ2-3	NA	TRBV24-1	CATSDRTSASDTQYF	TGTGCCACCAGTGATCGGACTAGCGCCTCAGATACGCAGTATTTT
15	NA	TRBJ2-7	NA	TRBV6-6	CASSNRELGRYEQYF	TGTGCCAGCAGCAACAGGGAGTTAGGGCGCTACGAGCAGTACTTC
14	TRBD2	TRBJ2-7	NA	TRBV27	CASRGPRGVYEQYF	TGTGCCAGCAGGGGACCGCGGGGGGTCTACGAGCAGTACTTC
15	NA	TRBJ1-1	NA	TRBV7-9	CASSSWGHGNTEAFF	TGTGCCAGCAGCTCGTGGGGACACGGGAACACTGAAGCTTTCTTT
16	TRBD1	TRBJ2-3	NA	TRBV6-5	CASSLDRGTGTDTQYF	TGTGCCAGCAGTCTGGACAGGGGAACGGGGACAGATACGCAGTATTTT
16	TRBD1	TRBJ2-7	NA	TRBV20-1	CSARGQGAMDVYEQYF	TGCAGTGCTAGGGGACAGGGTGCCATGGATGTCTACGAGCAGTACTTC
18	TRBD1	TRBJ2-2	few	TRBV2	CASSKIELGQPRVGELFF	TGTGCCAGCAGTAAGATTGAACTGGGACAGCCCAGGGTAGGGGAGCTGTTTTTT
16	TRBD1	TRBJ1-2	NA	TRBV7-9	CASSLRDRGTSDGYTF	TGTGCCAGCAGCTTGAGAGACAGGGGTACTTCAGATGGCTACACCTTC
15	NA	TRBJ2-3	many	TRBV6-6	CASSYRLPNTDTQYF	TGTGCCAGCAGTTACCGTCTGCCAAACACAGATACGCAGTATTTT
15	NA	TRBJ2-1	NA	TRBV12-3/TRBV12-4	CASSFQILGLNEQFF	TGTGCCAGCAGTTTTCAAATCCTCGGGCTTAATGAGCAGTTCTTC
14	NA	TRBJ1-5	NA	TRBV2	CASSPGHINQPQHF	TGTGCCAGCAGTCCGGGACACATCAATCAGCCCCAGCATTTT
17	NA	TRBJ1-5	NA	TRBV24-1	CATSDPGWGEGDQPQHF	TGTGCCACCAGTGATCCAGGTTGGGGGGAAGGAGATCAGCCCCAGCATTTT
13	NA	TRBJ1-2	many	TRBV7-2	CASSNSGSKIYTF	TGTGCCAGCAGCAATTCCGGGAGTAAGATCTACACCTTC
18	TRBD1	TRBJ2-6	NA	TRBV7-3	CASSLTGQAFSGANVLTF	TGTGCCAGCAGCTTAACGGGACAGGCATTCTCTGGGGCCAACGTCCTGACTTTC
15	TRBD1	TRBJ1-2	NA	TRBV29-1	CSVEDLRQGRYGYTF	TGCAGCGTTGAAGATCTGCGACAGGGGCGCTATGGCTACACCTTC
13	NA	TRBJ1-4	NA	TRBV4-1	CASSQETNEKLFF	TGCGCCAGCAGCCAAGAAACTAATGAAAAACTGTTTTTT
18	TRBD2	TRBJ2-1	NA	TRBV6-5	CASSYLLAEAFLGNEQFF	TGTGCCAGCAGTTACCTCCTAGCGGAGGCTTTCTTGGGCAATGAGCAGTTCTTC
10	NA	TRBJ2-1	NA	TRBV6-1	CASGDGEQFF	TGTGCCAGCGGGGATGGTGAGCAGTTCTTC
13	TRBD1	TRBJ1-1	NA	TRBV6-8	CASSYNRGGKAFF	TGTGCCAGCAGTTACAACAGGGGGGGTAAAGCTTTCTTT
14	NA	TRBJ2-5	many	TRBV5-5	CASSLGSFQETQYF	TGTGCCAGCAGCTTGGGGAGTTTCCAAGAGACCCAGTACTTC
14	TRBD1	TRBJ1-2	NA	TRBV2	CASFGQEASRGYTF	TGTGCCAGCTTTGGACAGGAGGCATCCAGGGGCTACACCTTC
18	TRBD2	TRBJ2-3	NA	TRBV7-9	CASSFTSGGSRSTDTQYF	TGTGCCAGCAGCTTTACTAGCGGGGGTTCTAGAAGCACAGATACGCAGTATTTT
15	TRBD2	TRBJ2-4	NA	TRBV7-9	CASSLEGLDKNIQYF	TGTGCCAGCAGCTTAGAGGGACTAGACAAAAACATTCAGTACTTC
17	NA	TRBJ2-1	NA	TRBV7-3	CASSPRGGFSSYNEQFF	TGTGCCAGCAGCCCCCGGGGAGGATTTAGCTCCTACAATGAGCAGTTCTTC
17	TRBD1	TRBJ1-1	once	TRBV27	CVSSTADRGWGGTEAFF	TGTGTCAGCAGCACAGCGGACAGGGGATGGGGTGGCACTGAAGCTTTCTTT
13	NA	TRBJ1-2	many	TRBV6-5	CASSYGGGDGYTF	TGTGCCAGCAGTTACGGGGGGGGCGATGGCTACACCTTC
19	TRBD1	TRBJ1-6	NA	TRBV7-3	CASSLMVWTRTGGDSPLHF	TGTGCCAGCAGCTTAATGGTCTGGACTCGGACAGGGGGCGATTCACCCCTCCACTTT
14	NA	TRBJ1-1	NA	TRBV29-1	CSVEDDPGNTEAFF	TGCAGCGTTGAAGATGATCCGGGGAACACTGAAGCTTTCTTT
16	NA	TRBJ2-2	once	TRBV6-1	CASSEAWGRQAGELFF	TGTGCCAGCAGTGAAGCTTGGGGGCGCCAGGCCGGGGAGCTGTTTTTT
15	NA	TRBJ1-1	NA	TRBV7-9	CASSLESPARTEAFF	TGTGCCAGCAGCTTAGAATCGCCAGCCAGAACTGAAGCTTTCTTT